These 2 T cell receptor beta chains were all obtained from the same sample, sequenced in a study of T cell responses to AZD1222 COVID-19 vaccine listed by TCRdb under 2021. The method behind the library was the immunoSEQ multiplex PCR assay. This immuneACCESS table, as held by TCRdb, lists in-frame sequences with V and J called but not all clones. Of the missing ones, under half trace to an unresolved V gene in checked studies; the others have no known cause. The sample table records about 100,000 clones; around 87% of these occur just once. The leading ten clones occupy around 4.4% of the sample. Taken with the paper, the label for time point translates to: baseline before first vaccination. The meaning of the sample's treatment or condition label: meningococcal conjugate vaccine given as trial control. The starting material was peripheral blood, obtained on day 0 of MenACWY control vaccination. These receptors all come from an adult in good health.

This clone was detected once. The chain is built from TRBV24-1 and TRBJ1-4; 8 nucleotides agree with TRBD1. Germline CDR1 reads KGHDR; CDR2 reads SFDVKD. The junction had 13 bases not matched to a gene; V was cut back by 3 bases and J by 11 bases. The CDR3 extends over 16 amino acids. CDR3 in amino acids: CATSDTPSGGTDKLFF. The CDR3, as DNA: TGTGCCACCAGTGATACCCCCTCAGGGGGCACGGATAAACTGTTTTTT.

This chain uses TRBV6-4 with TRBJ2-7, with D perhaps matching TRBD1 (6 bases). CDR1 is MRHNA, CDR2 SNTAGT, per germline. This CDR3 region has 15 residues. The CDR3 sequence is CASLTVQGWRSPFGV. The CDR3 bases are TGTGCCAGCTTGACCGTACAGGGATGGCGGAGCCCGTTCGGAGTC.